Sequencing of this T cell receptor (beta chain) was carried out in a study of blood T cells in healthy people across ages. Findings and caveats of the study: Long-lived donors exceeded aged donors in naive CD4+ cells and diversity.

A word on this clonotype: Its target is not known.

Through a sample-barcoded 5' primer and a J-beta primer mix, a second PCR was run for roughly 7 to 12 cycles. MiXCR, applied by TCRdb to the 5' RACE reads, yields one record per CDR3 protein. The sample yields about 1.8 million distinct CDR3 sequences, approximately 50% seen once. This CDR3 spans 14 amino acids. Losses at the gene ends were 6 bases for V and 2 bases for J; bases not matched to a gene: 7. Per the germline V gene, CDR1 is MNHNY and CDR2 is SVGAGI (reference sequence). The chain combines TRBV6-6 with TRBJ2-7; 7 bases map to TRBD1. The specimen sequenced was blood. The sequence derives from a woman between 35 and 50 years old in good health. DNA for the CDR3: TGTGCCAGCAGCGACAGGGAAGGGGCCTACGAGCAGTACTTC. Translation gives CASSDREGAYEQYF.